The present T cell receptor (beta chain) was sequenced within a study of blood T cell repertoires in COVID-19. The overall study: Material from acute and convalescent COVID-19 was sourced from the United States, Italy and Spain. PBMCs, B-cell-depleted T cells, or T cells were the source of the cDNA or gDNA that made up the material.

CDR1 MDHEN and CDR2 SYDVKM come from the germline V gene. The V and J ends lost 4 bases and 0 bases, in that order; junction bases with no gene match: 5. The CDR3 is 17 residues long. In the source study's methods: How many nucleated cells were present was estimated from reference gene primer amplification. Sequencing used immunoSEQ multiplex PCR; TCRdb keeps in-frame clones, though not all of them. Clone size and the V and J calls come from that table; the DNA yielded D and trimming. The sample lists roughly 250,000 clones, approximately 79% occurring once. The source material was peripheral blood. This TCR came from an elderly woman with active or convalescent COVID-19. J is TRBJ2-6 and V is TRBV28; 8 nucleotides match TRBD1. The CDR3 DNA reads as TGTGCCAGCAGTTCCGGGACAGGCCTCTCTGGGGCCAACGTCCTGACTTTC. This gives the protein CASSSGTGLSGANVLTF.